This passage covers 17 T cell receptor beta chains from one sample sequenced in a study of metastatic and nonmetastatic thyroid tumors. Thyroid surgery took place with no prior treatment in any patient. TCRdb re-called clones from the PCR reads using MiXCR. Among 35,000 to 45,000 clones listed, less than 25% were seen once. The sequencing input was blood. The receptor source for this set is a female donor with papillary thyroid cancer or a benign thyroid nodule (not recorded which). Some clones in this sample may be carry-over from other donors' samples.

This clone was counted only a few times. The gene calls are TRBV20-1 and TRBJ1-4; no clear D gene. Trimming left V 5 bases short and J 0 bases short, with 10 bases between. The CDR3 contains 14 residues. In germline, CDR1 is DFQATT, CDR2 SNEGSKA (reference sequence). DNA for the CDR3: TGCAGTGCTGCGACCCCCGCAACTAATGAAAAACTGTTTTTT. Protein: CSAATPATNEKLFF.

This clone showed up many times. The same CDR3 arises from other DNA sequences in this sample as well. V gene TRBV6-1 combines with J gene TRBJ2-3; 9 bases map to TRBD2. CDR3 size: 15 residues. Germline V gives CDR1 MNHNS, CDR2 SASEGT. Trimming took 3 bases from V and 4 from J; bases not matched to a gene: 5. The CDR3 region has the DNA TGTGCCAGCAGTGATTTGGCGGGAGGGCCAGATACGCAGTATTTT. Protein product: CASSDLAGGPDTQYF.

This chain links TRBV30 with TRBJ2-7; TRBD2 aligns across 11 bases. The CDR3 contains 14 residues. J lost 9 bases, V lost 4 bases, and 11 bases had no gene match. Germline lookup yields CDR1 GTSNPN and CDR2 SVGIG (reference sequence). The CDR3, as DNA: TGTGCCTGGACCCGACTAGCGGGGAAGTTTGGGCAGTACTTC. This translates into CAWTRLAGKFGQYF.

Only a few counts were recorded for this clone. CDR3: CASSLRGHGHNEQFF. The CDR3 bases are TGTGCCAGCAGTTTAAGGGGACATGGGCATAATGAGCAGTTCTTC. The V and J genes are TRBV27 and TRBJ2-1; tentative D call: TRBD1 (6 bases). The V end was cut by 2 bases, the J end by 7 bases, with 15 bases between. Germline V gene data show CDR1 as MNHEY and CDR2 as SMNVEV (reference sequence). CDR3 size: 15 residues.

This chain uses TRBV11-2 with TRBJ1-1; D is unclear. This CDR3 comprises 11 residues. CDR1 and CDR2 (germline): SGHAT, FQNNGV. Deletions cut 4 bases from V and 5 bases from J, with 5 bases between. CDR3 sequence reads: CASSWRTEAFF. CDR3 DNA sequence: TGTGCCAGCAGCTGGAGGACTGAAGCTTTCTTT.

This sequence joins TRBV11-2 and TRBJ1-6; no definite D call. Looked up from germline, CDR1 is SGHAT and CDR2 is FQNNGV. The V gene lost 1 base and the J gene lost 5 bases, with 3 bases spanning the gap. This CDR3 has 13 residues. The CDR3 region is CASSLGHNSPLHF. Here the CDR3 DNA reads TGTGCCAGCAGCTTAGGGCATAATTCACCCCTCCACTTT. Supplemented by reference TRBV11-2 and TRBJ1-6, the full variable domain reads EAGVAQSPRYKIIEKRQSVAFWCNPISGHATLYWYQQILGQGPKLLIQFQNNGVVDDSQLPKDRFSAERLKGVDSTLKIQPAKLEDSAVYLCASSLGHNSPLHFGNGTRLTVT.

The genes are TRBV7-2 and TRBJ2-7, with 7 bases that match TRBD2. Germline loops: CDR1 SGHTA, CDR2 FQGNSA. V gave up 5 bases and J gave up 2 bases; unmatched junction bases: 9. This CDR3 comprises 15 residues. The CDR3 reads CASSNGGSNAYEQYF. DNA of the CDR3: TGTGCCAGCAGCAACGGGGGGAGTAACGCCTACGAGCAGTACTTC.

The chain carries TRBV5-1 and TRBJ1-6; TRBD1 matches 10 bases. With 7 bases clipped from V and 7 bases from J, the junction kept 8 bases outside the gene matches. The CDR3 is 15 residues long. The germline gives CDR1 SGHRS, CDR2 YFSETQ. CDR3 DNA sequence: TGCGCCAGCCAACCGTCGACAGGGGGCAATTCACCCCTCCACTTT. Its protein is CASQPSTGGNSPLHF.

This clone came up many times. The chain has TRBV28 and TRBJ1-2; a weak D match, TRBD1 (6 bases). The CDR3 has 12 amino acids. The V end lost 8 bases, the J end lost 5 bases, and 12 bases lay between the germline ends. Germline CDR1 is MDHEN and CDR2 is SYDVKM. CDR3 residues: CASGQTTYGYTF. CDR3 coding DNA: TGTGCCAGCGGACAGACGACTTATGGCTACACCTTC.

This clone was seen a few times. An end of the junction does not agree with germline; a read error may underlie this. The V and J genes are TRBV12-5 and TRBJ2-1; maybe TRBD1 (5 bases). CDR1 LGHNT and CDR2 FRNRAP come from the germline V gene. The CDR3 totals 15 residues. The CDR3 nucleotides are TGTGCTAGTGGTTTTGAATCCAGGGTCTTTTATGGGCAGCTCTTC. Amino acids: CASGFESRVFYGQLF.

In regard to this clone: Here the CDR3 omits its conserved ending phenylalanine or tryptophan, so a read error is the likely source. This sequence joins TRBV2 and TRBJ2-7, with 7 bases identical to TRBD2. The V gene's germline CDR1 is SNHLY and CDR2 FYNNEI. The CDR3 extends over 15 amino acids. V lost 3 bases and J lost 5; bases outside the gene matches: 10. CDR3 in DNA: TGTGCCAGCAGTGAGTGTTGGCGGGAGATCCACGAGCAGTACCTC. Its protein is CASSECWREIHEQYL.

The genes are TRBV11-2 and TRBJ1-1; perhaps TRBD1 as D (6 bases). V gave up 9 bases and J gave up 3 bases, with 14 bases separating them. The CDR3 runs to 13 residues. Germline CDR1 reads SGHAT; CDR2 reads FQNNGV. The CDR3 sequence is CASCDGGHTEAFF. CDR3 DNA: TGTGCCAGTTGTGATGGGGGGCACACTGAAGCTTTCTTT.

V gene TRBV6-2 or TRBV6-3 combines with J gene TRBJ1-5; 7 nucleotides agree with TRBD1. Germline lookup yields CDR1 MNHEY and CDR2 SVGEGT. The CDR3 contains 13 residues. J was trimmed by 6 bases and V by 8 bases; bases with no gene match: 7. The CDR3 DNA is TGTGCCAGCCGAGAACAGGGGAGTCAGCCCCAGCATTTT. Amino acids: CASREQGSQPQHF.

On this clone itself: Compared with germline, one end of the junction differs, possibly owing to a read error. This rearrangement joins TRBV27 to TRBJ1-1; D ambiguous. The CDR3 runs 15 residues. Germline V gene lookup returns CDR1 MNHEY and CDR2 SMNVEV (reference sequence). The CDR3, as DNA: TGTGCCATCAGTGCCAACTTTGGGGTGAACACTGAAGCTTTCTTT. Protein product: CAISANFGVNTEAFF.

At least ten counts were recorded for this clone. CDR3 bases: TGTGCCAGCTCTGACAGTAAGAGTCAGCCCCAGCATTTT. It is translated as CASSDSKSQPQHF. V and J are TRBV18 and TRBJ1-5; D may be TRBD1 (5 bases). The CDR3 covers 13 residues. The germline gives CDR1 KGHSH, CDR2 LQKENI. V was pared by 6 bases and J by 6 bases, with 12 bases between.

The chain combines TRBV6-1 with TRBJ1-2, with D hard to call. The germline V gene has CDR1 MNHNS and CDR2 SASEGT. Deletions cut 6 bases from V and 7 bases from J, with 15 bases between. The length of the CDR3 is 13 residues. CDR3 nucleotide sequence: TGTGCCAGCAGCTGTCAGGTGGCCTTTGGCTACACCTTC. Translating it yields CASSCQVAFGYTF.

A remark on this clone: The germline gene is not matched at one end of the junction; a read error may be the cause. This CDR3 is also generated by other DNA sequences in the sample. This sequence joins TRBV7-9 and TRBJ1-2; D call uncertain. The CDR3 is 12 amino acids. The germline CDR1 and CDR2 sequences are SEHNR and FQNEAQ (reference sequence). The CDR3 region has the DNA TGTGCCAGCAGCTTTCGGTTCGGCGGCTACACATTC. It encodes CASSFRFGGYTF.